This T cell receptor (delta chain) was documented in a study of gamma-delta T cells after stem cell transplantation (dated by TCRdb to 2016 to 2018). The library relied on RT-PCR. TCRdb names Illumina MiSeq as the instrument used. With CATT, TCRdb called clones again from the public reads; duplicate DNA rows were later joined. The sample contains roughly 1,300 delta-chain clones, under 3.5% of them found a single time. The ten largest clones capture roughly 12% of the sample. This clone has more than one count but fewer than ten. The antigen this receptor binds is unknown. Given a far larger clone just one base away, this is likely a sequencing read error. CDR1 and CDR2, per the germline V gene, are GEAIGNYY and EKD. The CDR3, cysteine through phenylalanine, is 19 amino acids long. Of all the DNA, just the CDR3 is kept, 57 bases in frame from base 1.

This clonotype originated in a human donor. It is not recorded whose cells these are; they may come from a transplant donor. The chain is made from TRDV2 and TRDJ1; a tentative D match to TRDD3 spans 6 bases. Sequencing input: gamma-delta T cells. The CDR3 in this case is CACDQLHDTFFKYTNKLIF. The DNA sequence follows: TGTGCCTGTGACCAGTTACACGATACGTTCTTTAAGTACACCAATAAACTCATCTTT.